The 29 T cell receptor beta chains listed next were all sequenced from one sample in a study of blood T cells in healthy people across ages. Together with a sample-barcoded 5' primer, a J-beta primer mix was included in a second PCR lasting about 7 to 11 cycles. TCRdb reanalysed the 5' RACE reads using MiXCR and keeps one entry per CDR3 protein. The sample carries roughly 680,000 distinct CDR3 sequences, roughly half recorded once. Sequencing input: blood. These receptors all come from a woman of 80 years or more in good health.

The V and J genes are TRBV7-3 and TRBJ2-3, with D hard to call. V gave up 5 bases and J gave up 8 bases, with 14 bases separating them. Per the germline V gene, CDR1 is SGHTA and CDR2 is FQGTGA. The CDR3 runs to 13 residues. DNA for the CDR3: TGTGCCAGCAGCCTCAATCCAGGAGCTACGCAGTATTTT. It encodes CASSLNPGATQYF.

CDR3 region: CASKGAAGSYEQYF. The CDR3 DNA reads as TGTGCCAGCAAAGGGGCGGCGGGCTCCTACGAGCAGTACTTC. The rearrangement links TRBV28 to TRBJ2-7; D may be TRBD1 or TRBD2 (5 bases each). Germline V gene lookup returns CDR1 MDHEN and CDR2 SYDVKM. The CDR3 spans 14 residues. V was clipped by 7 bases and J by 0 bases, with 13 bases between them.

The chain uses TRBV20-1 and TRBJ1-1; D gene unclear. V lost 1 base to trimming and J lost 5 bases, with 14 bases between them. This CDR3 is 14 amino acids long. Germline CDR1 DFQATT, CDR2 SNEGSKA (reference sequence). The CDR3 sequence: CSARGSGVGTEAFF. The CDR3 nucleotides read TGCAGTGCTAGAGGTTCAGGAGTGGGTACTGAAGCTTTCTTT.

This chain links TRBV6-5 with TRBJ2-5; the match to TRBD2 covers 10 bases. With 6 bases clipped from V and 2 bases from J, the junction kept 9 bases outside the gene matches. The CDR3 spans 16 residues. The germline V gene encodes CDR1 MNHEY and CDR2 SVGAGI. The CDR3 sequence: CASRPNGLAVQETQYF. CDR3 nucleotides: TGTGCCAGCAGGCCTAATGGACTAGCGGTACAAGAGACCCAGTACTTC.

This rearrangement joins TRBV24-1 to TRBJ2-5; D gene unclear. This CDR3 has 15 amino acids. Germline assignment: CDR1 KGHDR and CDR2 SFDVKD. V was shortened by 4 bases and J by 5 bases, with 16 bases between the two germline ends. The CDR3 DNA reads as TGTGCCACCAGTGACTCCGTTGACGGGCGCGAGACCCAGTACTTC. Protein: CATSDSVDGRETQYF.

This clonotype was counted many times. The chain combines TRBV9 with TRBJ2-5, with 11 bases fitting TRBD2. Per germline, CDR1 SGDLS and CDR2 YYNGEE. CDR3 length: 15 amino acids. The junction had 7 bases not matched to a gene; V was cut back by 3 bases and J by 6 bases. The CDR3 spells CASSALAGGPQTQYF. Written as DNA, the CDR3 is TGTGCCAGCAGCGCCTTAGCGGGGGGGCCTCAGACCCAGTACTTC.

The chain combines TRBV20-1 with TRBJ2-7; D may be TRBD2 (6 bases). This CDR3 has 14 residues. Trimming took off 1 base at V and 3 bases at J, with 13 bases between the two ends. Looked up from germline, CDR1 is DFQATT and CDR2 is SNEGSKA (reference sequence). The CDR3 spells CSARVKLAIYEQYF. The CDR3 DNA sequence: TGCAGTGCTAGAGTCAAACTAGCAATCTACGAGCAGTACTTC.

This clonotype has a count of ten or more. V and J are TRBV28 and TRBJ2-1; D remains unclear. Germline V gene sequence: CDR1 MDHEN, CDR2 SYDVKM. The CDR3 contains 14 residues. V lost 6 bases and J 7 bases, leaving 16 bases between the germline ends. The CDR3 loop is CASRTPPGVNEQFF. The CDR3, as DNA: TGTGCCAGCAGGACCCCTCCGGGCGTAAATGAGCAGTTCTTC.

The chain employs TRBV29-1 and TRBJ1-1; perhaps TRBD1 as D (5 bases). The V gene lost 4 bases and the J gene lost 4 bases, with 10 bases spanning the gap. The length of the CDR3 is 12 residues. Looked up from germline, CDR1 is SQVTM and CDR2 is ANQGSEA. In DNA form, the CDR3 reads TGCAGCGTTGCTCAGGGATTCACTGAAGCTTTCTTT. This sequence encodes CSVAQGFTEAFF.

The table lists this clonotype with many counts. The chain uses TRBV11-2 and TRBJ2-1, with 8 bases matching TRBD2. With V trimmed by 8 bases and J by 9 bases, 12 bases remained unmatched. CDR1 and CDR2 (germline): SGHAT, FQNNGV. The CDR3 is 14 residues long. The CDR3 loop reads CASGSDGRAPEQFF. The CDR3 DNA reads as TGTGCCAGCGGTTCGGACGGGAGGGCCCCTGAGCAGTTCTTC.

This chain connects TRBV29-1 to TRBJ2-7, with TRBD1 as a possible D gene (6 bases). The CDR3 is 14 residues long. Germline CDR1 SQVTM, CDR2 ANQGSEA. Trimming shortened V by 4 bases and J by 4 bases, and 17 bases separated the two germline ends. The DNA of the CDR3 is TGCAGCGTTGGCGGGCAGGGGAGTATGTACGAGCAGTACTTC. Translating it yields CSVGGQGSMYEQYF.

The chain links TRBV10-3 to TRBJ2-5; no clear D. The V end was cut by 8 bases, the J end by 0 bases, with 10 bases between. CDR3 size: 13 residues. Germline CDR1 ENHRY, CDR2 SYGVKD. DNA for the CDR3: TGTGCCATCGGGGAACATGACCAAGAGACCCAGTACTTC. Translated, it gives CAIGEHDQETQYF.

This clonotype showed up just a few times. This sequence joins TRBV12-3 or TRBV12-4 and TRBJ1-5; D is undetermined. There are 12 residues in the CDR3. Trimming cost V 2 bases and J 7 bases, with 6 bases left between them. CDR3 nucleotides: TGTGCCAGCAGTTTAAGGCGGCAGCCCCAGCATTTT. The encoded protein is CASSLRRQPQHF.

The gene calls are TRBV11-1 and TRBJ2-7; no reliable D call. This CDR3 contains 17 residues. CDR1 and CDR2 from the germline V gene are SGHAT and FQDESV (reference sequence). The V end was cut by 1 base, the J end by 0 bases, with 16 bases between. CDR3 DNA: TGTGCCAGCAGCTTAGTAGGACGGTGGGGTGGCTCCTACGAGCAGTACTTC. It yields the protein CASSLVGRWGGSYEQYF.

The gene calls are TRBV29-1 and TRBJ2-1; 8 bases line up with TRBD2. The CDR3 has 13 amino acids. Losses at the gene ends were 7 bases for V and 7 bases for J; bases not matched to a gene: 9. Germline values: CDR1 SQVTM, CDR2 ANQGSEA. The CDR3 protein is CSAGPTSGNEQFF. The CDR3 DNA reads as TGCAGCGCCGGTCCCACTAGCGGAAATGAGCAGTTCTTC.

In the case of this clonotype: This may be a read error: a much more frequent sequence differs by one nucleotide. The chain recombines TRBV10-3 with TRBJ2-5; 9 bases are shared with TRBD2. The V gene's germline CDR1 is ENHRY and CDR2 SYGVKD. The CDR3 has 16 amino acids. The CDR3: CAISGRLAGTQEAQYF. DNA of the CDR3: TGTGCCATCAGTGGTCGGCTAGCGGGGACCCAAGAGGCCCAGTACTTC.

As concerns this clonotype: Given a much more abundant clone one base away, this may be a read error. V is TRBV20-1 and J is TRBJ2-1; unclear D gene. Germline V gene sequence: CDR1 DFQATT, CDR2 SNEGSKA (reference sequence). The CDR3 is 13 amino acids. V was clipped by 4 bases and J by 1 base, with 8 bases between them. Written as DNA, the CDR3 is TGCAGTGCTACCAGGTGTTCCTACAATGAGCAGTTCTTC. Amino acid sequence: CSATRCSYNEQFF.

V gene TRBV11-3 combines with J gene TRBJ2-7; D gene ambiguous. Germline V gene lookup returns CDR1 SGHNT and CDR2 YENEEA. Trimming shortened V by 1 base and J by 1 base, and 11 bases separated the two germline ends. CDR3 size: 15 residues. The CDR3: CASSLGPASSYEQYF. CDR3 DNA sequence: TGTGCCAGCAGCTTAGGTCCAGCTAGTTCCTACGAGCAGTACTTC.

For the CDR3, the DNA is TGCAGCGTTGGTCAGGGGTTTGGCTACACCTTC. It encodes CSVGQGFGYTF. The chain is built from TRBV29-1 and TRBJ1-2; TRBD1 might be the D (6 bases). V was cut by 4 bases and J by 7 bases, with 10 bases left in between. Germline V CDR1 and CDR2: SQVTM, ANQGSEA. CDR3 length equals 11 residues.

This clonotype appeared a few times. The chain is built from TRBV28 and TRBJ2-3, with TRBD2 identical over 13 bases. This CDR3 comprises 15 residues. CDR1 is MDHEN and CDR2 is SYDVKM in the germline V gene. V trimming: 4 bases; J trimming: 5 bases; junction bases outside the gene matches: 3. Here the CDR3 reads CASSSGLAGVDTQYF. CDR3 nucleotide sequence: TGTGCCAGCAGTTCTGGACTAGCGGGGGTAGATACGCAGTATTTT.

This chain uses TRBV12-3 or TRBV12-4 with TRBJ2-2, with unresolved D. This CDR3 has 15 amino acids. V lost 6 bases and J lost 2, with 13 bases in between. The CDR3 is CASRRGATNTGELFF. In nucleotides, the CDR3 is TGTGCCAGCAGACGTGGCGCAACTAACACCGGGGAGCTGTTTTTT.

This clonotype came up a few times. A much larger clone differs by one base, so this may be a read error. CDR3 nucleotides: TGTGCCAGCAGCCTTACGGGGGGGCAAGGCAATGAGCAGTACTTC. Protein sequence: CASSLTGGQGNEQYF. This chain uses TRBV5-4 with TRBJ2-1; 8 nucleotides align to TRBD2. The J call is uncertain, as TRBJ2-7 better fits the DNA end. Germline values: CDR1 SGHNT, CDR2 YYREEE (reference sequence). CDR3 length equals 15 residues.

In its sample, this clonotype was seen many times. The chain combines TRBV28 with TRBJ2-6, with 9 bases matching TRBD1. After removal of 5 bases from V and 0 bases from J, the junction contained 5 bases not matched to a gene. Germline V gene data show CDR1 as MDHEN and CDR2 as SYDVKM. The CDR3 length is 17 residues. CDR3 in amino acids: CASSRTGALSGANVLTF. The CDR3 DNA is TGTGCCAGCAGTAGGACAGGGGCACTCTCTGGGGCCAACGTCCTGACTTTC.

The rearrangement uses TRBV20-1 and TRBJ2-3; perhaps TRBD2 as D (6 bases). Germline V gene lookup returns CDR1 DFQATT and CDR2 SNEGSKA (reference sequence). Trimming shortened V by 6 bases and J by 0 bases, and 13 bases separated the two germline ends. CDR3 length equals 14 residues. The DNA for the CDR3 is TGCAGTGCACCACACGGAGGGAGCACAGATACGCAGTATTTT. It is translated as CSAPHGGSTDTQYF.

The genes are TRBV5-5 and TRBJ2-5; D perhaps matches TRBD2 (6 bases). The CDR3 has 14 residues. Germline V CDR1 and CDR2: SGHKS, YYEKEE (reference sequence). Between the trimmed V and J ends, which lost 4 bases and 5 bases, there was a span of 15 bases. The CDR3 coding sequence is TGTGCCAGCAGCCGGGAGCTAGCAGGCGAGACCCAGTACTTC. This codes for CASSRELAGETQYF. The variable domain in full, completed from reference TRBV5-5 and TRBJ2-5, reads DAGVTQSPTHLIKTRGQQVTLRCSPISGHKSVSWYQQVLGQGPQFIFQYYEKEERGRGNFPDRFSARQFPNYSSELNVNALLLGDSALYLCASSRELAGETQYFGPGTRLLVL.

The rearrangement uses TRBV13 and TRBJ2-5; weak D call: TRBD2 (5 bases). The CDR3 covers 13 residues. The V end was cut by 5 bases, the J end by 4 bases, with 11 bases between. Germline CDR1 reads PRHDT; CDR2 reads FYEKMQ (reference sequence). CDR3: CASSSRGLETQYF. CDR3 nucleotide sequence: TGTGCCAGCAGCAGCCGGGGTTTAGAGACCCAGTACTTC.

Worth noting for this clonotype: With a much larger clone just one base away, this may be a read error. The chain combines TRBV28 with TRBJ2-1; no reliable D call. The CDR3 runs 13 residues. Germline CDR1 MDHEN, CDR2 SYDVKM. CDR3 residues: CASRRTTYKEQFF. The CDR3 DNA sequence: TGTGCCAGCAGGCGAACTACCTACAAGGAGCAGTTCTTC.

This clonotype was seen ten or more times. J is TRBJ2-7 and V is TRBV7-9, with D possibly called TRBD1 or TRBD2 (5 bases each). The CDR3 is 12 amino acids. Trimming cost V 5 bases and J 6 bases, with 11 bases left between them. Germline CDR1 SEHNR, CDR2 FQNEAQ (reference sequence). CDR3 in amino acids: CASSGGRGEQYF. CDR3 in DNA: TGTGCCAGCAGCGGAGGAAGGGGCGAGCAGTACTTC.

Remarks on this clonotype: The junction does not match germline at one end; this may be a read error. The rearrangement links TRBV11-1 to TRBJ2-3; 8 bases agree with TRBD1. CDR1 and CDR2 from the germline V gene are SGHAT and FQDESV (reference sequence). This CDR3 comprises 13 residues. CDR3 sequence (DNA): TGTGCCAGCAGCTTGACAGGGGCAGGGACGCGGTATTTT. Its translation is CASSLTGAGTRYF.